The entry below gives a single T cell receptor beta chain sequence along with its context. The entry originates in a study of sequential checkpoint blockade in melanoma. The protocol was immunoSEQ multiplex PCR, while the TCRdb copy is restricted to in-frame clones and leaves out a portion. The sample has roughly 5,100 clones; 70% to 85% are singletons. Treatment in this sample: randomized to nivolumab then ipilimumab (arm A) or the reverse (arm B). V lost 1 base to trimming and J lost 6 bases, with 15 bases between them. The CDR3 spans 15 residues. From germline, CDR1 is LGHNA and CDR2 YSLEER. The sample here was CD8+ T cells sorted from blood (inferred from file names), taken from a patient given nivolumab and ipilimumab in sequence. This chain uses TRBV4-3 with TRBJ1-1; D is unclear. This sequence originates from a human donor with melanoma. The CDR3 spells CASSQGSATRAEAFF. The CDR3 region has the DNA TGCGCCAGCAGCCAAGGAAGTGCCACGCGGGCTGAAGCTTTCTTT.